These 11 T cell receptor beta chains originate from one sample sequenced in a study of T cell responses to AZD1222 COVID-19 vaccine. TCRdb's copy holds only in-frame clones and misses some; the assay was immunoSEQ multiplex PCR. The table includes tens of thousands of clones, around 80% detected once. The sequenced sample was peripheral blood, obtained on day 0 of AZD1222 vaccination. These TCRs come from an adult in good health.

The chain combines TRBV27 with TRBJ1-1; no clear D gene. V lost 7 bases, J lost 2 bases, and 5 bases lay in between. This CDR3 is built from 11 residues. In germline, CDR1 is MNHEY, CDR2 SMNVEV (reference sequence). CDR3 amino acids: CASKQNTEAFF. For the CDR3, the DNA is TGTGCCAGCAAGCAAAACACTGAAGCTTTCTTT.

This chain links TRBV6-1 with TRBJ1-1; 7 nucleotides agree with TRBD1. This CDR3 spans 13 amino acids. Trimming at V came to 0 bases and at J to 8 bases, leaving 3 bases not matched to a gene. CDR1 MNHNS and CDR2 SASEGT come from the germline V gene. CDR3 protein: CASSEARGLEAFF. In nucleotides, the CDR3 is TGTGCCAGCAGTGAAGCCAGGGGGTTAGAAGCTTTCTTT.

V is TRBV11-2 and J is TRBJ2-3; unclear D gene. Germline V gives CDR1 SGHAT, CDR2 FQNNGV. The V end was cut by 5 bases, the J end by 1 base, with 10 bases between. The CDR3 totals 14 residues. The chain's CDR3 is CASSPIRGTDTQYF. CDR3 sequence (DNA): TGTGCCAGCAGCCCCATACGGGGCACAGATACGCAGTATTTT.

The chain has TRBV6-5 and TRBJ2-7; 9 nucleotides agree with TRBD2. CDR1 is MNHEY, CDR2 SVGAGI, per germline. The CDR3 covers 11 residues. V trimming: 8 bases; J trimming: 7 bases; junction bases outside the gene matches: 3. The CDR3 loop is CASLAGGEQYF. In DNA, the CDR3 is TGTGCCAGCCTCGCGGGGGGGGAGCAGTACTTC.

The rearrangement links TRBV5-1 to TRBJ2-7, with D possibly TRBD1 on 5 matching bases. This CDR3 has 12 residues. The V and J ends lost 0 bases and 4 bases respectively, with 5 bases between them. Germline-derived CDR1 and CDR2 are SGHRS and YFSETQ. CDR3 sequence (DNA): TGCGCCAGCAGCTTGGAGGGGTACGAGCAGTACTTC. Translated, it gives CASSLEGYEQYF.

The chain is built from TRBV5-6 and TRBJ1-6; 9 bases agree with TRBD1. CDR1 and CDR2 from the germline V gene are SGHDT and YYEEEE. The CDR3 runs 16 residues. The J segment lost 7 bases and the V segment lost 2 bases, leaving 7 bases of the junction unmatched. The CDR3 bases are TGTGCCAGCAGCTTTAGGACAGGGGCCCCCAATTCACCCCTCCACTTT. Translated, it gives CASSFRTGAPNSPLHF.

This rearrangement joins TRBV20-1 to TRBJ2-7, with D unclear. There are 11 residues in the CDR3. V was clipped by 2 bases and J by 0 bases, with 2 bases between them. The germline V gene has CDR1 DFQATT and CDR2 SNEGSKA (reference sequence). CDR3 DNA sequence: TGCAGTGCTAGAACCTCCTACGAGCAGTACTTC. Translation: CSARTSYEQYF.

The rearrangement joins TRBV6-5 to TRBJ1-3, with D unclear. There are 13 residues in the CDR3. Between the trimmed V and J ends, which lost 6 bases and 0 bases, there was a span of 6 bases. The germline V gene encodes CDR1 MNHEY and CDR2 SVGAGI. Here the CDR3 reads CASRVSSGNTIYF. The CDR3 DNA reads as TGTGCCAGCAGGGTTAGCTCTGGAAACACCATATATTTT.

The chain employs TRBV28 and TRBJ1-5; D ambiguous. This CDR3 is 15 amino acids long. Germline V gene lookup returns CDR1 MDHEN and CDR2 SYDVKM. Deletions cut 4 bases from V and 5 bases from J, with 15 bases between. CDR3 bases: TGTGCCAGCAGTTCACCCGGGTCTCTAGATCAGCCCCAGCATTTT. It codes for CASSSPGSLDQPQHF. Drawing the rest from reference TRBV28 and TRBJ1-5, the complete variable domain is DVKVTQSSRYLVKRTGEKVFLECVQDMDHENMFWYRQDPGLGLRLIYFSYDVKMKEKGDIPEGYSVSREKKERFSLILESASTNQTSMYLCASSSPGSLDQPQHFGDGTRLSIL.

This chain links TRBV5-6 with TRBJ2-3; D is unresolved. The germline CDR1 and CDR2 sequences are SGHDT and YYEEEE. With 0 bases removed from V and 5 bases from J, the gap between germline ends came to 10 bases. The CDR3 has 14 amino acids. The CDR3 DNA sequence: TGTGCCAGCAGCTTGGAAGGGCCGGGAGATACGCAGTATTTT. As protein: CASSLEGPGDTQYF.

The chain joins TRBV20-1 to TRBJ1-1; D is perhaps TRBD1 (6 bases). The germline V gene has CDR1 DFQATT and CDR2 SNEGSKA (reference sequence). Trimming cost V 4 bases and J 7 bases, with 10 bases left between them. The CDR3 sequence is 11 residues long. CDR3 sequence: CSANGGGEAFF. The CDR3 DNA is TGCAGTGCTAACGGGGGCGGTGAAGCTTTCTTT.